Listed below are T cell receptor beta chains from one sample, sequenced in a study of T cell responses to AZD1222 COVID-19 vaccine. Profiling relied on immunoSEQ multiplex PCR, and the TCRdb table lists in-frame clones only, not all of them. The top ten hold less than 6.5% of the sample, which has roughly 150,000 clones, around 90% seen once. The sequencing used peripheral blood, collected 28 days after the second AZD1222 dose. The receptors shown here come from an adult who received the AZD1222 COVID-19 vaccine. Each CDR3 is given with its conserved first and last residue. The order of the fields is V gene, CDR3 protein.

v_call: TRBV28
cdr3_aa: CASSLPDRGREKLFF

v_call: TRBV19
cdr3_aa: CASSPGLAVYEQYF

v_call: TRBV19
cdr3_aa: CASRHGPDRGWQPQHF

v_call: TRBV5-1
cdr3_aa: CASSLEGRGGADTQYF

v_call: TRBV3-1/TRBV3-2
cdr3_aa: CASSPRNPLYGYTF

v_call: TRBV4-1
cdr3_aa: CASSPRGGGDTQYF

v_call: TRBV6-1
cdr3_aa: CASSEGGWSYYNEQFF

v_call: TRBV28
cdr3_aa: CASSRDQLHEIQPQHF

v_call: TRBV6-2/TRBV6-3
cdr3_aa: CASSRQGWETQYF

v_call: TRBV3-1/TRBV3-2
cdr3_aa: CASGSEGGEQYF